The TCR beta chain under discussion was sequenced for a study of OX40 agonist ivuxolimab in advanced cancers. Between the trimmed V and J ends, which lost 5 bases and 0 bases, there was a span of 11 bases. From germline, CDR1 is SGHRS and CDR2 YFSETQ. The CDR3 runs 14 residues. Repertoires were generated with immunoSEQ multiplex PCR, while TCRdb's copy carries only in-frame clones and drops some. The sample records tens of thousands of clones, approximately 91% being singletons. The receptor's source is an adult with an advanced solid tumor such as melanoma, head and neck, liver or kidney cancer. The starting material was CD4+ or CD8+ T cells sorted from blood, obtained in a trial of the OX40 agonist ivuxolimab. This chain uses TRBV5-1 with TRBJ1-1; no definite D call. CDR3 residues: CASRSVSLNTEAFF. In nucleotides, the CDR3 is TGCGCCAGCAGAAGCGTCAGCTTGAACACTGAAGCTTTCTTT.